This TCR beta chain was found in a study of blood T cell repertoires in COVID-19. Assay used: immunoSEQ multiplex PCR; TCRdb lists only in-frame clones, some missing. The data contain some 250,000 clones, approximately 83% of them seen just once; the ten biggest clones take up about 2.9%. V gave up 6 bases and J gave up 2 bases; unmatched junction bases: 11. The CDR3 runs 16 residues. In germline, CDR1 is SGHAT, CDR2 FQNNGV. The receptor comes from a woman in her 30s who had recovered from COVID-19. The chain carries TRBV11-2 and TRBJ2-7, with TRBD1 identical over 9 bases. The source material was peripheral blood. The CDR3 loop is CASSIGRGQGTYEQYF. The CDR3 DNA sequence: TGTGCCAGCAGTATAGGAAGGGGACAGGGTACCTACGAGCAGTACTTC.